This TCR beta chain was recorded in a study of regulatory T cells in long-lasting Graves disease. This clonotype has at least ten counts. Its antigen is not identified. Time point: newly diagnosed GD, antithyroid drugs for less than 3 months. PBMCs were the source of the RNA used for TCR sequencing. Study-wide results and caveats: Persistent Graves' patients showed reduced TCR diversity versus newly diagnosed patients.

Construction of the TCR beta libraries employed iRepertoire HTBI primers in conjunction with Arm-PCR of CDR3 regions. TCRdb used MiXCR to reprocess the multiplex PCR reads, holding one entry per CDR3 protein. The table has about 530,000 distinct CDR3 sequences, about 16% seen once; the top ten hold just under 25%. After removal of 6 bases from V and 7 bases from J, the junction contained 9 bases not matched to a gene. The CDR3 covers 15 residues. From germline, CDR1 is SEHNR and CDR2 FQNEAQ (reference sequence). These same records also appear under a second study, on T cells in Graves' hyperthyroidism and ophthalmopathy. Per that study: Recently diagnosed hyperthyroidism of less than 2 months' duration affected patients aged 18 to 65. First-round RT-PCR of the TCR CDR3 relied on the HTBI primer set.

The gene calls are TRBV7-9 and TRBJ1-6; 7 bases map to TRBD1. The clonotype comes from a woman aged 35 to 60 with Graves disease. The source was peripheral blood mononuclear cells (PBMCs), collected at new diagnosis, from a patient treated with antithyroid drugs. CDR3 in amino acids: CASSLTGTANSPLHF. The CDR3 region has the DNA TGTGCCAGCAGTCTTACCGGGACAGCCAATTCACCCCTCCACTTT.